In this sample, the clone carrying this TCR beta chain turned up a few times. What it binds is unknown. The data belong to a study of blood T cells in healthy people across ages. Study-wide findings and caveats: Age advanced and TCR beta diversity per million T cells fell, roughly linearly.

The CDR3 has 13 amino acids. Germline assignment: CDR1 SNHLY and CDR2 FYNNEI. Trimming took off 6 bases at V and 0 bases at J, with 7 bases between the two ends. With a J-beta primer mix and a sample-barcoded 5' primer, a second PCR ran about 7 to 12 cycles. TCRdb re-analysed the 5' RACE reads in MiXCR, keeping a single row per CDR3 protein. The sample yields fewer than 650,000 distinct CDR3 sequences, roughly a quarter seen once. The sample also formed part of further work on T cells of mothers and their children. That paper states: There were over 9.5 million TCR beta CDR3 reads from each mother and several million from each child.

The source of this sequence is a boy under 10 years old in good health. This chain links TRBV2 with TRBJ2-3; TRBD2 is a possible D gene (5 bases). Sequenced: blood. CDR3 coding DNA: TGTGCCAGCAGGGGGAGCAGCACAGATACGCAGTATTTT. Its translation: CASRGSSTDTQYF. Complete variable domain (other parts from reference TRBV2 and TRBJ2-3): EPEVTQTPSHQVTQMGQEVILRCVPISNHLYFYWYRQILGQKVEFLVSFYNNEISEKSEIFDDQFSVERPDGSNFTLKIRSTKLEDSAMYFCASRGSSTDTQYFGPGTRLTVL.